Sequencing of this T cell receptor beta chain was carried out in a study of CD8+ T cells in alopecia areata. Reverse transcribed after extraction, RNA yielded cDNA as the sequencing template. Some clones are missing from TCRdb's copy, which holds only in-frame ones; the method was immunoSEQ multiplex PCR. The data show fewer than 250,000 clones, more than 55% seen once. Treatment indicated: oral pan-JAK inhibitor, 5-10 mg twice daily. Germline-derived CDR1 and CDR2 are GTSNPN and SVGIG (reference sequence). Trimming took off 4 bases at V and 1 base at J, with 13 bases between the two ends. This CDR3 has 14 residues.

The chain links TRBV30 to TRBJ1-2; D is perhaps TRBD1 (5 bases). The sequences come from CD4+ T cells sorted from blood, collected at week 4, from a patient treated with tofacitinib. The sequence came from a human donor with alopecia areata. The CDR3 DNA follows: TGTGCCTGGACCCCCCTGGGGGGTAACTATGGCTACACCTTC. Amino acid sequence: CAWTPLGGNYGYTF.